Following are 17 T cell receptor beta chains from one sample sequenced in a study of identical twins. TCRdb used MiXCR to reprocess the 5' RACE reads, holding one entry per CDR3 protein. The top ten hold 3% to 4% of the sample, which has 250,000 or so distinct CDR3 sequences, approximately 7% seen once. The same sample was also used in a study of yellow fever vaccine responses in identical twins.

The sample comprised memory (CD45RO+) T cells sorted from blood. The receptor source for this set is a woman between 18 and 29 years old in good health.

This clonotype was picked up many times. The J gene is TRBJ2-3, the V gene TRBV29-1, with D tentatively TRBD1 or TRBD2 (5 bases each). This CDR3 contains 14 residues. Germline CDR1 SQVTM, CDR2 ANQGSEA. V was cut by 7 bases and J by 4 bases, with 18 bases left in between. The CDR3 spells CSGERGVGADTQYF. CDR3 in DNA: TGCAGCGGTGAGAGAGGGGTTGGGGCAGATACGCAGTATTTT.

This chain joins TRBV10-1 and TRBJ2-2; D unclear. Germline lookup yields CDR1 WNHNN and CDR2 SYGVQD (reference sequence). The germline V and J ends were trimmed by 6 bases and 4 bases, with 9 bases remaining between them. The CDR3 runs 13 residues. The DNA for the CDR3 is TGCGCCAGCAGGGAACGAAGCACCGGGGAGCTGTTTTTT. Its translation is CASRERSTGELFF.

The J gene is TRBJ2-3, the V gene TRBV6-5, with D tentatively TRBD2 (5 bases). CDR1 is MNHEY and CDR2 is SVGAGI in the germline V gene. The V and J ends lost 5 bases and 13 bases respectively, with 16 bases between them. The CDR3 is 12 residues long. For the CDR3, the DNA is TGTGCCAGCAGTCCCGAGGGTTTTGGCGAGTATTTT. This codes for CASSPEGFGEYF.

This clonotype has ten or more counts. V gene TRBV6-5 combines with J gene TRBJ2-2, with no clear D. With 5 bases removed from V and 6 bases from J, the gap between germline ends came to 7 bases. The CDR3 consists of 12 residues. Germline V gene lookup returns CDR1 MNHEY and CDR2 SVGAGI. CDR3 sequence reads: CASSHLAGELFF. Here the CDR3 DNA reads TGTGCCAGCAGTCATCTAGCCGGGGAGCTGTTTTTT.

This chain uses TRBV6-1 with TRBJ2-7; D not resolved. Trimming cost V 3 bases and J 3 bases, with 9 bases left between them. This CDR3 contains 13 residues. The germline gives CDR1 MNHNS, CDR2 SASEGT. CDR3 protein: CASSDARDYEQYV. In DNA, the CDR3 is TGTGCCAGCAGTGACGCAAGAGACTACGAGCAGTACGTC.

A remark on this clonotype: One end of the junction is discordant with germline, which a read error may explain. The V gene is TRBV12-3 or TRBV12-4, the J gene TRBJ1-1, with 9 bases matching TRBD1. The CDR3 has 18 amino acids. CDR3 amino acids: CACSVLWGGTGLIHEAFF. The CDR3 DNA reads TGTGCCTGCAGTGTTCTCTGGGGCGGGACAGGGCTAATTCATGAAGCTTTCTTT.

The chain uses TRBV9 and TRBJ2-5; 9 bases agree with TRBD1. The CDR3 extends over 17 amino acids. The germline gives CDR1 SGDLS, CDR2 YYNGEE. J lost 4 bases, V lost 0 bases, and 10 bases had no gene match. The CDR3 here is CASSVGGPGQGRETQYF. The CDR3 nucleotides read TGTGCCAGCAGCGTAGGAGGACCGGGACAGGGTAGAGAGACCCAGTACTTC.

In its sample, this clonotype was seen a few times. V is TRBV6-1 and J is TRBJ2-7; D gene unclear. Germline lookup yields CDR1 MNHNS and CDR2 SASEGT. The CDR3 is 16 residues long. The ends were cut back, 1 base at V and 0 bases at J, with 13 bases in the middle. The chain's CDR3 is CASSEGYQTSSYEQYF. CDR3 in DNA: TGTGCCAGCAGTGAAGGATACCAAACGAGCTCCTACGAGCAGTACTTC.

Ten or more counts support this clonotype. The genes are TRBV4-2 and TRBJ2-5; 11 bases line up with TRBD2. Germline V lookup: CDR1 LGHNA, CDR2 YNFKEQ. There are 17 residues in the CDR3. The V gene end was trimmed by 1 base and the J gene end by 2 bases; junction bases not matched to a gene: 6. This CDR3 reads CASSQGGTSGGQETQYF. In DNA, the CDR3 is TGTGCCAGCAGCCAAGGGGGAACTAGCGGGGGTCAAGAGACCCAGTACTTC.

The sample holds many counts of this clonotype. The CDR3 region has the DNA TGTGCCAGCAGCGCACGGGACTGGCGGGAGGCCATGGGCGCCGGGGAGCTGTTTTTT. Protein: CASSARDWREAMGAGELFF. The chain joins TRBV2 to TRBJ2-2; 8 bases are shared with TRBD2. Trimming removed 6 bases from V and 6 bases from J; junction bases left unmatched: 21. There are 19 residues in the CDR3. From germline, CDR1 is SNHLY and CDR2 FYNNEI.

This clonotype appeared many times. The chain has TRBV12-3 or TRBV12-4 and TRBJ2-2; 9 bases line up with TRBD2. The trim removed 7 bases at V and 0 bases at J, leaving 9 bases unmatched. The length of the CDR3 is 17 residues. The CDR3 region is CASTPTSGSANTGELFF. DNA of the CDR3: TGTGCCAGCACTCCGACTAGCGGAAGCGCGAACACCGGGGAGCTGTTTTTT.

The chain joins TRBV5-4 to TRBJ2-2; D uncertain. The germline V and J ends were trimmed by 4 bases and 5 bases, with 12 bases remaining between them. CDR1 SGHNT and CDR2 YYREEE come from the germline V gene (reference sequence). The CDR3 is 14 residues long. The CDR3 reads CASSALQDTGELFF. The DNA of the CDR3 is TGTGCCAGCAGCGCGCTCCAGGATACCGGGGAGCTGTTTTTT. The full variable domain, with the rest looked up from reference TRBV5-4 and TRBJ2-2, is ETGVTQSPTHLIKTRGQQVTLRCSSQSGHNTVSWYQQALGQGPQFIFQYYREEENGRGNFPPRFSGLQFPNYSSELNVNALELDDSALYLCASSALQDTGELFFGEGSRLTVL.

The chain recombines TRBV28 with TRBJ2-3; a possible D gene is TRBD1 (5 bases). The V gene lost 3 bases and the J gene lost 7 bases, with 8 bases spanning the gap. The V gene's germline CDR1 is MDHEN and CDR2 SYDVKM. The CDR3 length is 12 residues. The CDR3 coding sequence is TGTGCCAGCAGTTTGCAGGGTCATACGCAGTATTTT. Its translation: CASSLQGHTQYF.

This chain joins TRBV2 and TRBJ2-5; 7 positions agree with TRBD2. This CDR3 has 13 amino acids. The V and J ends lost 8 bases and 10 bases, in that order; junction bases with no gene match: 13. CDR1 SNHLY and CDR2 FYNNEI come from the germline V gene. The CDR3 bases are TGTGCCAGCTACCTGCGGGAGACCCAGAGCCAGTACTTC. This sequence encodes CASYLRETQSQYF.

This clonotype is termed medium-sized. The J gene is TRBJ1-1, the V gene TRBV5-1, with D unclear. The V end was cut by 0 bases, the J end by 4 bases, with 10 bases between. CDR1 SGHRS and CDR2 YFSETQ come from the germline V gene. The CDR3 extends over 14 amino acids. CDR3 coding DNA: TGCGCCAGCAGCTTGGTTCCTGACACCACTGAAGCTTTCTTT. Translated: CASSLVPDTTEAFF.

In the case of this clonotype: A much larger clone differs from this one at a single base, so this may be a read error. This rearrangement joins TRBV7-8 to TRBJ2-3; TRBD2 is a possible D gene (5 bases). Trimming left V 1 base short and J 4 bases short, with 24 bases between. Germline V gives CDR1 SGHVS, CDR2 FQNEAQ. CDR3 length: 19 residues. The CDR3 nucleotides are TGTGCCAGCAGCTTAGGTTCCGGGATCCAGAGGTATAGCGCAGATACGCAGTATTTT. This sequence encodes CASSLGSGIQRYSADTQYF. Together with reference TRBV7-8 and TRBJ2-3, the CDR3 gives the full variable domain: GAGVSQSPRYKVAKRGQDVALRCDPISGHVSLFWYQQALGQGPEFLTYFQNEAQLDKSGLPSDRFFAERPEGSVSTLKIQRTQQEDSAVYLCASSLGSGIQRYSADTQYFGPGTRLTVL.

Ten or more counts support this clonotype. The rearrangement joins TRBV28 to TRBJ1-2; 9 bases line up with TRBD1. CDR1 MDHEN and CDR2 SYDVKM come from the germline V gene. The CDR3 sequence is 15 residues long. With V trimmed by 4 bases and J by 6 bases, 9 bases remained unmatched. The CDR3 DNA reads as TGTGCCAGCAGTTCCGGGACAGGGCTGGAGAATGGCTACACCTTC. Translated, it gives CASSSGTGLENGYTF.